The 24 T cell receptor beta chains presented below share a single source sample, sequenced in a study of T cells in Graves' hyperthyroidism and ophthalmopathy. Authors of the study amplified TCR beta CDR3 regions from RNA transcripts. RT-PCR in the first round (using the HTBI primer set) targeted the TCR CDR3. TCRdb re-derived calls from the multiplex PCR reads in MiXCR, one entry per CDR3 protein. The sample records 300,000 to 450,000 distinct CDR3 sequences, 20% to 25% being singletons. The specimen sequenced was blood. These receptors originate from a man in his forties or fifties with Graves' hyperthyroidism.

Notes on this clonotype: A much larger clone sits a single nucleotide away, making a read error possible. The chain is built from TRBV6-1 and TRBJ2-6; perhaps TRBD1 as D (5 bases). Germline CDR1 MNHNS, CDR2 SASEGT. CDR3 size: 15 residues. CDR3 coding DNA: TGTGCCAGCAGTAGACGGAGCTCTGGGGCCAACATCCTGACTTTC. The encoded protein is CASSRRSSGANILTF.

The V gene is TRBV30, the J gene TRBJ2-7, with D unresolved. The CDR3 sequence is 15 residues long. The V and J ends lost 2 bases and 0 bases respectively, with 14 bases between them. CDR1 is GTSNPN, CDR2 SVGIG, per germline (reference sequence). Written as DNA, the CDR3 is TGTGCCTGGAGTATCTCCCGGGCAGGCTCCTACGAGCAGTACTTC. The encoded protein is CAWSISRAGSYEQYF.

The chain combines TRBV3-1 with TRBJ2-5, with D possibly TRBD1 on 6 matching bases. With 6 bases removed from V and 5 bases from J, the gap between germline ends came to 13 bases. The CDR3 has 13 residues. Germline loops: CDR1 LGHDT, CDR2 YNNKEL (reference sequence). CDR3 bases: TGTGCCAGCAGTGCTCTGGGGGCGGAGACCCAGTACTTC. Its protein is CASSALGAETQYF.

This clonotype was counted between two and nine times. The chain recombines TRBV20-1 with TRBJ2-3; perhaps TRBD2 as D (6 bases). V gave up 5 bases and J gave up 2 bases, with 11 bases separating them. Germline V gene data show CDR1 as DFQATT and CDR2 as SNEGSKA (reference sequence). This CDR3 comprises 13 residues. CDR3 in DNA: TGCAGTGCTTGGGGACTTTTCACAGATACGCAGTATTTT. Translating it yields CSAWGLFTDTQYF.

This chain links TRBV6-1 with TRBJ1-2, with a tentative D call TRBD1 (6 bases). The CDR3 totals 14 residues. CDR1 MNHNS and CDR2 SASEGT come from the germline V gene. Between the trimmed V and J ends, which lost 7 bases and 7 bases, there was a span of 19 bases. Here the CDR3 reads CASKRDHRVGGYTF. CDR3 DNA sequence: TGTGCCAGCAAAAGGGATCACAGGGTTGGTGGCTACACCTTC.

This clonotype was found many times. The rearrangement links TRBV6-1 to TRBJ1-4, with TRBD1 matching 8 bases. This CDR3 is built from 15 residues. The germline gives CDR1 MNHNS, CDR2 SASEGT. Trimming removed 5 bases from V and 8 bases from J; junction bases left unmatched: 10. The CDR3 reads CASSSADRGGEKLFF. The CDR3 DNA reads as TGTGCCAGCAGTTCTGCCGACAGGGGTGGGGAAAAACTGTTTTTT.

This clonotype came up a few times. This chain connects TRBV3-1 to TRBJ2-7, with a possible D match to TRBD1 (6 bases). The V gene's germline CDR1 is LGHDT and CDR2 YNNKEL (reference sequence). The CDR3 is 14 residues long. Trimming left V 4 bases short and J 0 bases short, with 10 bases between. CDR3 residues: CASSRGQISYEQYF. The CDR3 region has the DNA TGTGCCAGCAGCCGCGGACAGATCTCCTACGAGCAGTACTTC.

In the case of this clonotype: A much more abundant neighbour one base away suggests this may be a read error. The CDR3 nucleotides are TGTGCCAGCAGTTTAAGGCTAGCGGGAGGGCGGTGGAATGAGCAGTCCTTC. Residues: CASSLRLAGGRWNEQSF. This sequence joins TRBV27 and TRBJ2-1, with 12 nucleotides matching TRBD2. This CDR3 has 17 residues. CDR1 MNHEY and CDR2 SMNVEV come from the germline V gene (reference sequence).

V is TRBV28 and J is TRBJ1-2, with 9 bases aligning to TRBD1. The V gene end was trimmed by 6 bases and the J gene end by 7 bases; junction bases not matched to a gene: 9. There are 14 residues in the CDR3. Germline assignment: CDR1 MDHEN and CDR2 SYDVKM. The CDR3 loop is CASRGDRVSSGYTF. The CDR3 DNA sequence: TGTGCCAGCAGAGGGGACAGGGTTTCGAGTGGCTACACCTTC.

The V call is TRBV5-1, the J call TRBJ2-3, with 13 bases matching TRBD2. The CDR3 loop spans 15 amino acids. The V gene end was trimmed by 4 bases and the J gene end by 10 bases; junction bases not matched to a gene: 9. CDR1 is SGHRS, CDR2 YFSETQ, per germline. CDR3 coding DNA: TGCGCCAGCAGCCGTGAGGGGACTAGCGGGACGTCGCAGTATTTT. This codes for CASSREGTSGTSQYF.

The V call is TRBV5-1, the J call TRBJ2-1, with 11 positions matching TRBD2. Germline lookup yields CDR1 SGHRS and CDR2 YFSETQ. There are 21 residues in the CDR3. Trimming took 4 bases from V and 5 from J; bases not matched to a gene: 23. DNA of the CDR3: TGCGCCAGCAGCCTACCCCGCCTTGCGACCGCACTAGCGGGAGTACACAATGAGCAGTTCTTC. As protein: CASSLPRLATALAGVHNEQFF. The variable domain in full, completed from reference TRBV5-1 and TRBJ2-1, reads KAGVTQTPRYLIKTRGQQVTLSCSPISGHRSVSWYQQTPGQGLQFLFEYFSETQRNKGNFPGRFSGRQFSNSRSEMNVSTLELGDSALYLCASSLPRLATALAGVHNEQFFGPGTRLTVL.

This clonotype was seen only a few times. The V gene is TRBV7-2, the J gene TRBJ2-7, with 7 bases aligning to TRBD1. Germline assignment: CDR1 SGHTA and CDR2 FQGNSA. Trimming cost V 6 bases and J 4 bases; bases outside gene matches: 3. CDR3 length: 12 residues. CDR3 in DNA: TGTGCCAGCAGGACAGGGTTGTACGAGCAGTACTTC. Its translation: CASRTGLYEQYF. The full variable domain, in which reference TRBV7-2 and TRBJ2-7 provide the parts outside the CDR3, is GAGVSQSPSNKVTEKGKDVELRCDPISGHTALYWYRQSLGQGLEFLIYFQGNSAPDKSGLPSDRFSAERTGGSVSTLTIQRTQQEDSAVYLCASRTGLYEQYFGPGTRLTVT.

This clonotype was detected only a few times. As DNA, the CDR3 is TGCGCCAGCAGTAGTCAGTCGAACACAGATACGCAGTATTTT. Protein sequence: CASSSQSNTDTQYF. This sequence joins TRBV5-1 and TRBJ2-3, with D unresolved. Trimming removed 5 bases from V and 2 bases from J, with 12 bases in between. The CDR3 is made up of 14 amino acids. The germline gives CDR1 SGHRS, CDR2 YFSETQ.

The rearrangement joins TRBV20-1 to TRBJ1-4, with D maybe TRBD1 (5 bases). The CDR3 contains 15 residues. Trimming left V 5 bases short and J 4 bases short, with 17 bases between. Germline V gene sequence: CDR1 DFQATT, CDR2 SNEGSKA (reference sequence). The CDR3 nucleotides read TGCAGTGCTCGACATACGACAGTTTTTAATGAAAAACTGTTTTTT. Residues: CSARHTTVFNEKLFF.

The chain has TRBV12-3 or TRBV12-4 and TRBJ2-1; D is undetermined. The CDR3 covers 13 residues. The ends were cut back, 3 bases at V and 5 bases at J, with 8 bases in the middle. CDR3 in DNA: TGTGCCAGCAGTTTTTACCGCGACAATGAGCAGTTCTTC. It is translated as CASSFYRDNEQFF.

This clonotype was observed a few times. DNA of the CDR3: TGTGCCAGCAGTTTTTCGGCGGGAGGTTACGAGCAGTACTTC. It translates to CASSFSAGGYEQYF. The chain couples TRBV28 to TRBJ2-7; 8 positions agree with TRBD2. Losses at the gene ends were 3 bases for V and 4 bases for J; bases not matched to a gene: 5. In germline, CDR1 is MDHEN, CDR2 SYDVKM. CDR3 length: 14 amino acids.

This clonotype was counted ten times or more. V gene TRBV2 combines with J gene TRBJ2-7; 12 bases are shared with TRBD2. Unmatched junction bases numbered 10, after V lost 8 bases and J lost 5 bases. Looked up from germline, CDR1 is SNHLY and CDR2 is FYNNEI. The CDR3 is made up of 15 amino acids. The chain's CDR3 is CASGGLAGFIDEQYF. The CDR3 DNA follows: TGTGCCAGCGGTGGACTAGCGGGGTTTATAGACGAGCAGTACTTC.

This clonotype has only a few counts. V is TRBV27 and J is TRBJ2-1; 10 nucleotides align to TRBD1. J was trimmed by 9 bases and V by 6 bases; bases with no gene match: 11. From germline, CDR1 is MNHEY and CDR2 SMNVEV (reference sequence). The CDR3 spans 15 residues. CDR3 residues: CASRTDRGLFREQFF. DNA of the CDR3: TGTGCCAGCAGGACCGACAGGGGGCTCTTCCGTGAGCAGTTCTTC.

At least ten counts were recorded for this clonotype. The V gene is TRBV20-1, the J gene TRBJ2-3; D ambiguous. V was clipped by 5 bases and J by 6 bases, with 12 bases between them. The CDR3 consists of 12 residues. CDR1 and CDR2 from the germline V gene are DFQATT and SNEGSKA (reference sequence). The CDR3 region has the DNA TGCAGTGCTGCACAAGGTGGGGATACGCAGTATTTT. The encoded protein is CSAAQGGDTQYF.

The chain carries TRBV18 and TRBJ2-3; the D is unclear. Trimming removed 3 bases from V and 4 bases from J, with 5 bases in between. CDR3 length equals 12 residues. CDR1 is KGHSH, CDR2 LQKENI, per germline. In DNA form, the CDR3 reads TGTGCCAGCTCACCGAACGCAGATACGCAGTATTTT. The encoded protein is CASSPNADTQYF.

This clonotype was observed many times. The chain couples TRBV2 to TRBJ2-1; 12 positions match TRBD2. The CDR3 totals 14 residues. Germline CDR1 and CDR2: SNHLY and FYNNEI. V gave up 3 bases and J gave up 10 bases; unmatched junction bases: 4. This CDR3 reads CASSDWLAGGEQFF. CDR3 sequence (DNA): TGTGCCAGCAGTGATTGGCTAGCGGGAGGGGAGCAGTTCTTC.

CDR3 DNA: TGTGCCAGCAGTGGGTGGAGGCCCAATGAAAAACTGTTTTTT. Amino acids: CASSGWRPNEKLFF. The chain is built from TRBV2 and TRBJ1-4; no definite D call. The CDR3 runs 14 residues. V was clipped by 4 bases and J by 5 bases, with 11 bases between them. Germline CDR1 reads SNHLY; CDR2 reads FYNNEI.

This clonotype was recorded a few times. Sequence at one end of the junction differs from germline and may be a read error. The chain employs TRBV5-1 and TRBJ1-6; 7 nucleotides align to TRBD1. Germline CDR1 is SGHRS and CDR2 is YFSETQ. CDR3 length equals 15 residues. The CDR3 DNA sequence: TGCGCCAGCAGATTGGGCAGGGGGTTGTATTCACCCCTCCACTTT. The encoded protein is CASRLGRGLYSPLHF.

This clonotype was seen many times. The chain has TRBV12-3 or TRBV12-4 and TRBJ2-7; 9 bases agree with TRBD1. The CDR3 is 15 residues long. After removal of 5 bases from V and 5 bases from J, the junction contained 10 bases not matched to a gene. CDR3 bases: TGTGCCAGCAGTCGGGGACAGGGAAGAAGCCACGAGCAGTACTTC. This encodes CASSRGQGRSHEQYF.